The rows below give T cell receptor beta chains drawn from one sample of a study of cytomegalovirus exposure and HLA in healthy donors. TCRdb's copy holds only in-frame clones and misses some; the assay was immunoSEQ multiplex PCR. The data show about 140,000 clones, with approximately 84% seen just once and 1.4% to 1.5% held by the top ten. The sequenced material came from PBMCs. These receptors originate from a man aged 25-45 years in good health and CMV-seropositive. Both conserved end residues are part of each CDR3. Fields, in order: clone size, D gene, V gene, J gene, CDR3 DNA, CDR3 protein. A D gene is named only where the DNA matches it firmly. Not all rows give a size; the values are once, few, many and, for expanded clones, a class.

size: NA
D: NA
V: TRBV28
J: TRBJ2-7
DNA: TGTGCCAGCAAAGCAGGGCTTACCTACGAGCAGTACTTC
CDR3: CASKAGLTYEQYF

size: few
D: TRBD1
V: TRBV6-5
J: TRBJ1-1
DNA: TGTGCCAGCAGACCCGGACAGGGGAGAACTGAAGCTTTCTTT
CDR3: CASRPGQGRTEAFF

size: once
D: NA
V: TRBV2
J: TRBJ1-2
DNA: TGTGCCAGCAGTGCGGGAGCGGGAGGCTACACCTTC
CDR3: CASSAGAGGYTF

size: NA
D: NA
V: TRBV13
J: TRBJ2-3
DNA: TGTGCCAGCAGCCCCGGCACAGCCTCCAAAGATACGCAGTATTTT
CDR3: CASSPGTASKDTQYF

size: NA
D: TRBD1
V: TRBV7-2
J: TRBJ1-1
DNA: TGTGCCAGCAGCTTCAGACAGGGCAATGAAGCTTTCTTT
CDR3: CASSFRQGNEAFF

size: NA
D: TRBD2
V: TRBV9
J: TRBJ2-5
DNA: TGTGCCAGCAGCGTAGCGGGCGGGGGGACCCAAGAGACCCAGTACTTC
CDR3: CASSVAGGGTQETQYF

size: NA
D: NA
V: TRBV18
J: TRBJ1-1
DNA: TGTGCCAGCTCACCACCGTACACAGGGCATGAAGCTTTCTTT
CDR3: CASSPPYTGHEAFF

size: NA
D: NA
V: TRBV7-6
J: TRBJ2-5
DNA: TGTGCCAGCAGCTTGTCTAGCCTGGAGACCCAGTACTTC
CDR3: CASSLSSLETQYF

size: NA
D: TRBD1
V: TRBV28
J: TRBJ1-2
DNA: TGTGCCAGCAGTTCGCCCGGCGCGACAGGGGAGAACTATGGCTACACCTTC
CDR3: CASSSPGATGENYGYTF

size: few
D: NA
V: TRBV18
J: TRBJ2-2
DNA: TGTGCCAGCTCACCAGTGGCGGGAAGGACCGGGGAGCTGTTTTTT
CDR3: CASSPVAGRTGELFF

size: NA
D: TRBD1
V: TRBV7-3
J: TRBJ2-7
DNA: TGTGCCAGCAGCTTAGATTCGAGACAGGGCGGCGAGCAGTACTTC
CDR3: CASSLDSRQGGEQYF

size: NA
D: TRBD1
V: TRBV6-1
J: TRBJ2-7
DNA: TGTGCCAGTGGGACACAGGGGCTGGGGCTCGAGCAGTACTTC
CDR3: CASGTQGLGLEQYF

size: NA
D: NA
V: TRBV29-1
J: TRBJ1-2
DNA: TGCAGCGTTGCTAGAGGATGGGGAGGGGAAGGCTACACCTTC
CDR3: CSVARGWGGEGYTF

size: NA
D: NA
V: TRBV5-6
J: TRBJ1-2
DNA: TGTGCCAGCAGCTTTTTTGATAGGGGCCGTGGCTACACCTTC
CDR3: CASSFFDRGRGYTF

size: NA
D: TRBD2
V: TRBV5-4
J: TRBJ2-3
DNA: TGTGCCAGCACGCGGGGGAGCACAGATACGCAGTATTTT
CDR3: CASTRGSTDTQYF

size: NA
D: NA
V: TRBV7-9
J: TRBJ2-7
DNA: TGTGCCAGCAGCTTAGGTCGGAGCCCCTACGAGCAGTACTTC
CDR3: CASSLGRSPYEQYF

size: NA
D: NA
V: TRBV28
J: TRBJ2-5
DNA: TGTGCCAGCAGTACAGAACAGGGTGGGTTGTGGGAGACCCAGTACTTC
CDR3: CASSTEQGGLWETQYF

size: NA
D: TRBD1
V: TRBV5-1
J: TRBJ1-1
DNA: TGCGCCAGCACTCTCTCGACAGGGACTGAGGCTTTCTTT
CDR3: CASTLSTGTEAFF

size: NA
D: NA
V: TRBV9
J: TRBJ2-3
DNA: TGTGCCAGCAACAACATGGGACTTCCCAAGGATACGCAGTATTTT
CDR3: CASNNMGLPKDTQYF